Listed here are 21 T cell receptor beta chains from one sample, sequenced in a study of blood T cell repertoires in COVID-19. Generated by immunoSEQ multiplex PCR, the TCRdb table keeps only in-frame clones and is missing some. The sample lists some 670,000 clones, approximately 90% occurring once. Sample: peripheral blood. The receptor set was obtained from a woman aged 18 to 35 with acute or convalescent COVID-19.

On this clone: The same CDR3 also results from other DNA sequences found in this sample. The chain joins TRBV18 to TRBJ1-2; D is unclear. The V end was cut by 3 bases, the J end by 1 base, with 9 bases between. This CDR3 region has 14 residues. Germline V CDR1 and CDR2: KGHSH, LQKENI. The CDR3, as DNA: TGTGCCAGCTCACCTGGGAGGGATAACTATGGCTACACCTTC. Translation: CASSPGRDNYGYTF.

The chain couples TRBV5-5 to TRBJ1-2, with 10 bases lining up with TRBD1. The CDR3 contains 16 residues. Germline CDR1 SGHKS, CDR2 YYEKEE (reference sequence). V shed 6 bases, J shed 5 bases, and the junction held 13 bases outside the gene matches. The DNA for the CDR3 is TGTGCCAGCACCACGGACAGGGGGTATAGTATTTATGGCTACACCTTC. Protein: CASTTDRGYSIYGYTF.

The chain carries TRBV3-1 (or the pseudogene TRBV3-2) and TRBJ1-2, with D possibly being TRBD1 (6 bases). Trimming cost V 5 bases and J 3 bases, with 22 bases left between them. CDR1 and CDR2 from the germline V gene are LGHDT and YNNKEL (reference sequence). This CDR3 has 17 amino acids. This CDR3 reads CASSSTGRGFSDYGYTF. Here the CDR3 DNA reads TGTGCCAGCAGCTCAACAGGGCGGGGGTTCTCTGACTATGGCTACACCTTC.

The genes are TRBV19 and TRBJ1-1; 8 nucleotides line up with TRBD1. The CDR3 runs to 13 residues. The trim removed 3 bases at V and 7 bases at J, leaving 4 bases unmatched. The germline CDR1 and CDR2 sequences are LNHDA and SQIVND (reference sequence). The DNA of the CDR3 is TGTGCCAGTAGTATCGGACAGGGAGGTGAAGCTTTCTTT. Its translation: CASSIGQGGEAFF.

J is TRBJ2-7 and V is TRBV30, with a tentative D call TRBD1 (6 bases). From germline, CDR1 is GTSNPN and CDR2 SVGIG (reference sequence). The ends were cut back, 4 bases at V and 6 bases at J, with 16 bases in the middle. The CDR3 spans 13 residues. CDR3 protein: CAWTITGTGEQYF. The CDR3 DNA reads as TGTGCCTGGACCATTACAGGGACCGGCGAGCAGTACTTC. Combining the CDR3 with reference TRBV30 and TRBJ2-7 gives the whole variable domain SQTIHQWPATLVQPVGSPLSLECTVEGTSNPNLYWYRQAAGRGLQLLFYSVGIGQISSEVPQNLSASRPQDRQFILSSKKLLLSDSGFYLCAWTITGTGEQYFGPGTRLTVT.

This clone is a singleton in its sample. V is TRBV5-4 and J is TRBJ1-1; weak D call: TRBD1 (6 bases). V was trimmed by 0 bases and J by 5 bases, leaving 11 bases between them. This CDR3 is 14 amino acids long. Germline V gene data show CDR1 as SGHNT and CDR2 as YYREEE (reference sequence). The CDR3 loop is CASSLEGGDTEAFF. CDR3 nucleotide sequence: TGTGCCAGCAGCTTGGAAGGGGGAGATACTGAAGCTTTCTTT.

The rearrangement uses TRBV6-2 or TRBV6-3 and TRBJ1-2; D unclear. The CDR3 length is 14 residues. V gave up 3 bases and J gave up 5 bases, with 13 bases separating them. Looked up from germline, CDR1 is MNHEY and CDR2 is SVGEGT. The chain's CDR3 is CASSYEGSRYGYTF. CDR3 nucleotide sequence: TGTGCCAGCAGTTATGAGGGCAGTCGTTATGGCTACACCTTC.

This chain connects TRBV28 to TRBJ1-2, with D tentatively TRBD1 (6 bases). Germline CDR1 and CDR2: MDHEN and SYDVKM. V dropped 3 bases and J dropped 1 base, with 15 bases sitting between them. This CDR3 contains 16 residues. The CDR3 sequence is CASSLRGGGHNYGYTF. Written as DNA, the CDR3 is TGTGCCAGCAGTTTGAGAGGTGGGGGCCATAACTATGGCTACACCTTC.

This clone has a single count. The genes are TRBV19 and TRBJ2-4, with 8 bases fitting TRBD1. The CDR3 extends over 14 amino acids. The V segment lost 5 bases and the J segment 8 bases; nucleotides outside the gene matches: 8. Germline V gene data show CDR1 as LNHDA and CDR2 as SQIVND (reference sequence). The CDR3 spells CASSPRQGKDIQYF. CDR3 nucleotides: TGTGCCAGTAGTCCAAGACAGGGGAAAGACATTCAGTACTTC.

Here the CDR3 reads CASSDRQDPTYEQYF. The CDR3 coding sequence is TGTGCCAGCAGTGACAGACAGGACCCGACCTACGAGCAGTACTTC. V and J are TRBV6-2 or TRBV6-3 and TRBJ2-7; D perhaps matches TRBD1 (6 bases). The CDR3 is made up of 15 amino acids. Deletions cut 5 bases from V and 2 bases from J, with 16 bases between. CDR1 MNHEY and CDR2 SVGEGT come from the germline V gene.

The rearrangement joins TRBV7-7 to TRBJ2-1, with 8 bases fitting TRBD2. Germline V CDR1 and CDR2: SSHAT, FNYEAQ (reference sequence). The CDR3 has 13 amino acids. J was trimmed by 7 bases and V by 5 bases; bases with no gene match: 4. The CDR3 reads CASSIGTSNEQFF. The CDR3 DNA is TGTGCCAGCAGCATTGGGACTAGTAATGAGCAGTTCTTC.

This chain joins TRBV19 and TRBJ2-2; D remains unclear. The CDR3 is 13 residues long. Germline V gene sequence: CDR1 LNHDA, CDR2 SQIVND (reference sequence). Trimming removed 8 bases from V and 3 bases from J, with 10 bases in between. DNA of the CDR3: TGTGCCAGTCTCCCTCTTGACACCGGGGAGCTGTTTTTT. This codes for CASLPLDTGELFF.

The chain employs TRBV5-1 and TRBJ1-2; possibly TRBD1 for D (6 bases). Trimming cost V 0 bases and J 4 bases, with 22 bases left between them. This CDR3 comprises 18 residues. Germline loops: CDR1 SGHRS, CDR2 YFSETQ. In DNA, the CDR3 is TGCGCCAGCAGCTTGGGGACCGCACAGGGCCCTCTGAGCTATGGCTACACCTTC. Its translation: CASSLGTAQGPLSYGYTF.

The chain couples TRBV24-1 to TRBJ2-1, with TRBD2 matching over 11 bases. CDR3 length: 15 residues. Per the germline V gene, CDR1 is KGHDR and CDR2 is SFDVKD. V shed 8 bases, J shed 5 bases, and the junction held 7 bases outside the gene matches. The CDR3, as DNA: TGTGCCACCACCCGGGGACTAGCGGATAACAATGAGCAGTTCTTC. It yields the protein CATTRGLADNNEQFF.

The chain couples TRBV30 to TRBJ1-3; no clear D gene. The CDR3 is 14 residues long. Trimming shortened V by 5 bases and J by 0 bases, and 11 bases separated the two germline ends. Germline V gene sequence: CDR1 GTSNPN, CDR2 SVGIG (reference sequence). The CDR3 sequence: CAWSRLASGNTIYF. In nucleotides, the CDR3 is TGTGCCTGGTCCCGACTGGCCTCTGGAAACACCATATATTTT.

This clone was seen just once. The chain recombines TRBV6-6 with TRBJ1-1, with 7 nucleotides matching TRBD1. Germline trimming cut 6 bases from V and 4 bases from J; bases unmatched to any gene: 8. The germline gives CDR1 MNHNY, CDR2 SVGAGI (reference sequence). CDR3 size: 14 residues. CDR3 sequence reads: CASSPTTGATEAFF. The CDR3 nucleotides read TGTGCCAGCAGCCCTACAACAGGGGCCACTGAAGCTTTCTTT.

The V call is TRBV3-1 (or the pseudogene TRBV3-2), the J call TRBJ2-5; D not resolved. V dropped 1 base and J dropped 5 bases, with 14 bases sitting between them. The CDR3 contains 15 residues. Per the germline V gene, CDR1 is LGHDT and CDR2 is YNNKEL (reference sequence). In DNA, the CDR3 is TGTGCCAGCAGCCAAGCTGTGTCCAGGTTGGAGACCCAGTACTTC. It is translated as CASSQAVSRLETQYF.

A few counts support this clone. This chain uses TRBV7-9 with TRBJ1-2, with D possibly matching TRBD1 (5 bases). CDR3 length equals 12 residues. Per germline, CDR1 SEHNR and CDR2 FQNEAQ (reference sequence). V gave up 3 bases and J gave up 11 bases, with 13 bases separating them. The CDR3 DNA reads TGTGCCAGCAGCTTTACAGGAATCGAGTACACCTTC. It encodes CASSFTGIEYTF.

In DNA, the CDR3 is TGTGCCAGTATCAATCACTCTCGACAGGGGGGAAGTCAGCCCCAGCATTTT. Protein product: CASINHSRQGGSQPQHF. The genes are TRBV19 and TRBJ1-5, with 9 bases identical to TRBD1. The CDR3 is 17 residues long. The germline V gene has CDR1 LNHDA and CDR2 SQIVND (reference sequence). V dropped 7 bases and J dropped 6; count of bases not matched to a gene: 16.

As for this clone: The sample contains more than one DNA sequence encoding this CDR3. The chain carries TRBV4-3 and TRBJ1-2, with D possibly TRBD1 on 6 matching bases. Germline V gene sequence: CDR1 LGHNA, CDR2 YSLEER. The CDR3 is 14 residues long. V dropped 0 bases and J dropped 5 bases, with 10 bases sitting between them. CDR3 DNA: TGCGCCAGCAGCCAAGACCGGGGGGCGTATGGCTACACCTTC. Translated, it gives CASSQDRGAYGYTF.

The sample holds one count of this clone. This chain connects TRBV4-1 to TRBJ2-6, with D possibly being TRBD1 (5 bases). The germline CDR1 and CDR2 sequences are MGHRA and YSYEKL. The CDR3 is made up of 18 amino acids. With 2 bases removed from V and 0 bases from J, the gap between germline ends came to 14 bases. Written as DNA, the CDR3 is TGCGCCAGCAGCCAACAGGGATTGGAAGCCTCTGGGGCCAACGTCCTGACTTTC. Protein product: CASSQQGLEASGANVLTF.